The clone carrying this TCR beta chain was counted a few times. This CDR3 has 14 residues. V lost 4 bases to trimming and J lost 2 bases, with 12 bases between them. Germline CDR1 MDHEN, CDR2 SYDVKM. This sample is drawn from a study of identical twins. TCRdb reprocessed the 5' RACE reads via MiXCR and lists one record per CDR3 protein. This table has fewer than 900,000 distinct CDR3 sequences, roughly 18% appearing once. There were only healthy Caucasians among the donors. Separately, the same data were catalogued under a study of T cells expressing NK-cell markers. That source notes: Beta-chain profiling covered CD3+CD56+NKG2C+, CD3+CD56+NKG2C- and CD3+CD56-NKG2C+ sorted subsets. Among CD8+ T cells from five or six donors, dominant NKG2C+ clonotypes accounted for 1.0-7.0%.

This chain connects TRBV28 to TRBJ2-7; D is perhaps TRBD2 (6 bases). The sequence came from a young woman in good health. The sample consisted of PBMCs. The CDR3 nucleotides read TGTGCCAGCAGTTCAGCGGGCTCCACCTACGAGCAGTACTTC. Amino acid sequence: CASSSAGSTYEQYF. Full variable domain (outside the CDR3, taken from reference TRBV28 and TRBJ2-7): DVKVTQSSRYLVKRTGEKVFLECVQDMDHENMFWYRQDPGLGLRLIYFSYDVKMKEKGDIPEGYSVSREKKERFSLILESASTNQTSMYLCASSSAGSTYEQYFGPGTRLTVT.